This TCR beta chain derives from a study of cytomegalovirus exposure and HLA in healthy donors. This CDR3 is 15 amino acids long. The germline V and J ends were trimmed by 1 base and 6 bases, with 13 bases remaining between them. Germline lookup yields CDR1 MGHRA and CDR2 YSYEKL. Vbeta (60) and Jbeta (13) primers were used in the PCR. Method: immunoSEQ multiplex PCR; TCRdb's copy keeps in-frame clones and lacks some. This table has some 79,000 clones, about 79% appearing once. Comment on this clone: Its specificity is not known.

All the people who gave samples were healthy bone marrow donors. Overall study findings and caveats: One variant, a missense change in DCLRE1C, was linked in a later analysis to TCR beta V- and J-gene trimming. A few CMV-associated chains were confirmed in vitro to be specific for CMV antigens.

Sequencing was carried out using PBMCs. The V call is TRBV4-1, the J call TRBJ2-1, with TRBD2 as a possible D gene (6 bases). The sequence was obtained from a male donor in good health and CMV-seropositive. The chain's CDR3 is CASSQVRLGTNEQFF. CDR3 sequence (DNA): TGCGCCAGCAGCCAAGTGAGACTAGGAACCAATGAGCAGTTCTTC.